A single sample gave rise to the 24 T cell receptor beta chains below, sequenced in a study of radiotherapy plus CTLA-4 blockade in lung cancer. The assay was immunoSEQ multiplex PCR, and TCRdb's table has in-frame clones only and misses some. The sample yields 55,000 or so clones, about 80% seen once. The sample consisted of peripheral blood, taken from a patient treated with radiotherapy plus ipilimumab. Receptors were obtained from a human donor with non-small cell lung cancer whose response to radiotherapy plus ipilimumab could not be evaluated.

The table lists this clone with a few counts. CDR3 coding DNA: TGTGCCAGCAGCTTGAGAGGGACAGGGGGCTACGAGCAGTACTTC. Its protein product is CASSLRGTGGYEQYF. The chain uses TRBV5-4 and TRBJ2-7; TRBD1 agrees at 11 bases. Germline V gene lookup returns CDR1 SGHNT and CDR2 YYREEE (reference sequence). The CDR3 runs 15 residues. V dropped 1 base and J dropped 3; count of bases not matched to a gene: 3.

The chain carries TRBV7-9 and TRBJ1-1, with TRBD1 matching 7 bases. This CDR3 has 14 residues. CDR1 and CDR2 from the germline V gene are SEHNR and FQNEAQ (reference sequence). Trimming at V came to 5 bases and at J to 1 base, leaving 4 bases not matched to a gene. The DNA for the CDR3 is TGTGCCAGCAGCAAAACAGGGGCGAACACTGAAGCTTTCTTT. Its translation: CASSKTGANTEAFF. The full variable domain, with the rest looked up from reference TRBV7-9 and TRBJ1-1, is DTGVSQNPRHKITKRGQNVTFRCDPISEHNRLYWYRQTLGQGPEFLTYFQNEAQLEKSRLLSDRFSAERPKGSFSTLEIQRTEQGDSAMYLCASSKTGANTEAFFGQGTRLTVV.

This rearrangement joins TRBV2 to TRBJ1-2, with TRBD1 matching 7 bases. CDR3 length: 13 amino acids. Per the germline V gene, CDR1 is SNHLY and CDR2 is FYNNEI. V was pared by 4 bases and J by 3 bases, with 2 bases of the junction left unmatched. DNA of the CDR3: TGTGCCAGCAGTGCTGGACAGGACTATGGCTACACCTTC. This gives the protein CASSAGQDYGYTF.

This clone has just one count. V and J are TRBV2 and TRBJ2-5, with D tentatively TRBD2 (5 bases). V dropped 6 bases and J dropped 7 bases, with 9 bases sitting between them. The germline V gene encodes CDR1 SNHLY and CDR2 FYNNEI. The CDR3 contains 11 residues. For the CDR3, the DNA is TGTGCCAGCAGGGACTCAGGGACCCAGTACTTC. Translated: CASRDSGTQYF.

The rearrangement uses TRBV6-1 and TRBJ1-2; a possible D gene is TRBD1 (6 bases). V dropped 2 bases and J dropped 4 bases, with 8 bases sitting between them. Germline V lookup: CDR1 MNHNS, CDR2 SASEGT. This CDR3 region has 13 residues. The DNA of the CDR3 is TGTGCCAGCAGTGAACAGGGGCCCTATGGCTACACCTTC. This sequence encodes CASSEQGPYGYTF.

This chain uses TRBV19 with TRBJ1-1, with 8 bases identical to TRBD1. J gave up 6 bases and V 3 bases, and 6 bases lay outside the gene matches. Germline V CDR1 and CDR2: LNHDA, SQIVND (reference sequence). This CDR3 spans 14 amino acids. For the CDR3, the DNA is TGTGCCAGTAGTATCGGACAGGGTCCGGCTGAAGCTTTCTTT. Translated, it gives CASSIGQGPAEAFF.

The chain links TRBV28 to TRBJ2-7; TRBD1 agrees at 7 bases. Germline CDR1 is MDHEN and CDR2 is SYDVKM. The trim removed 7 bases at V and 1 base at J, leaving 7 bases unmatched. The CDR3 runs to 14 residues. This CDR3 is CASTPTGRSYEQYF. The CDR3 nucleotides are TGTGCCAGCACTCCGACAGGGAGATCCTACGAGCAGTACTTC.

V usage is TRBV28 and J usage is TRBJ1-2; the match to TRBD1 covers 7 bases. CDR1 MDHEN and CDR2 SYDVKM come from the germline V gene. This CDR3 is 13 amino acids long. Unmatched junction bases numbered 5, after V lost 5 bases and J lost 5 bases. CDR3 in amino acids: CASSPQQGYGYTF. The CDR3 DNA reads as TGTGCCAGCAGTCCACAACAGGGGTATGGCTACACCTTC.

The chain joins TRBV7-2 to TRBJ2-2, with 9 bases lining up with TRBD1. The CDR3 has 13 amino acids. Losses at the gene ends were 5 bases for V and 7 bases for J; bases not matched to a gene: 2. The V gene's germline CDR1 is SGHTA and CDR2 FQGNSA. CDR3 loop: CASSRDRVGELFF. Written as DNA, the CDR3 is TGTGCCAGCAGCCGGGACAGGGTCGGGGAGCTGTTTTTT.

The chain links TRBV10-3 to TRBJ2-7; D might be TRBD1 (6 bases). Germline-derived CDR1 and CDR2 are ENHRY and SYGVKD. Trimming removed 6 bases from V and 3 bases from J, with 15 bases in between. The CDR3 spans 14 residues. The CDR3 loop is CAIRADRSGYEQYF. DNA of the CDR3: TGTGCCATCAGAGCAGACAGGAGCGGCTACGAGCAGTACTTC.

The chain employs TRBV19 and TRBJ1-2; D not certain. This CDR3 is 13 amino acids long. V lost 3 bases and J lost 1, with 6 bases in between. The germline CDR1 and CDR2 sequences are LNHDA and SQIVND (reference sequence). This chain's CDR3 is CASSISSNYGYTF. CDR3 in DNA: TGTGCCAGTAGTATCTCTAGTAACTATGGCTACACCTTC.

This clone occurred once. This chain links TRBV4-1 with TRBJ2-1; 13 bases map to TRBD2. This CDR3 is 17 amino acids long. Germline V gives CDR1 MGHRA, CDR2 YSYEKL. V was clipped by 0 bases and J by 8 bases; unmatched bases: 7. CDR3 region: CASSQDSGLAGVYEQFF. The DNA for the CDR3 is TGCGCCAGCAGCCAAGATAGCGGACTAGCGGGGGTGTATGAGCAGTTCTTC.

In this sample, this clone turned up a few times. V usage is TRBV19 and J usage is TRBJ1-5; 8 nucleotides line up with TRBD1. The CDR3 covers 16 residues. V was clipped by 3 bases and J by 3 bases; unmatched bases: 7. Germline V lookup: CDR1 LNHDA, CDR2 SQIVND (reference sequence). The CDR3 DNA sequence: TGTGCCAGTAGTATTGACTGGACAGGGTACAATCAGCCCCAGCATTTT. Amino acid sequence: CASSIDWTGYNQPQHF.

This clone was seen a handful of times. The chain employs TRBV21-1 and TRBJ1-3; the table's D call, TRBD1, was not checked against the DNA. TRBV21-1 is a documented pseudogene. This CDR3 has 17 amino acids. CDR3 sequence reads: CASSKALQGLNGNTIYF. The DNA for the CDR3 is TGTGCCAGCAGCAAAGCCCTCCAGGGTCTCAATGGAAACACCATATATTTT.

The chain has TRBV5-6 and TRBJ2-5; 7 positions agree with TRBD1. The ends lost 5 bases at V and 4 bases at J; junction bases unmatched: 5. Germline V gene data show CDR1 as SGHDT and CDR2 as YYEEEE. The CDR3 is made up of 13 amino acids. The chain's CDR3 is CASRMRGPETQYF. As DNA, the CDR3 is TGTGCCAGCAGGATGAGGGGGCCAGAGACCCAGTACTTC.

Here the CDR3 reads CASSLDAGEGEQFF. CDR3 in DNA: TGTGCCAGCAGCTTGGACGCAGGGGAGGGTGAGCAGTTCTTC. The chain carries TRBV5-6 and TRBJ2-1; perhaps TRBD2 as D (7 bases). The germline gives CDR1 SGHDT, CDR2 YYEEEE. Trimming cost V 0 bases and J 9 bases, with 13 bases left between them. The CDR3 spans 14 residues.

This clone occurred once. This rearrangement joins TRBV30 to TRBJ1-3; D perhaps matches TRBD1 (6 bases). This CDR3 spans 16 amino acids. Germline loops: CDR1 GTSNPN, CDR2 SVGIG (reference sequence). Trimming left V 4 bases short and J 2 bases short, with 18 bases between. CDR3 residues: CAWTLGGGGPGNTIYF. The CDR3 DNA reads as TGTGCCTGGACCCTGGGAGGGGGGGGGCCTGGAAACACCATATATTTT.

The J gene is TRBJ2-3, the V gene TRBV7-9, with TRBD2 identical over 9 bases. J was trimmed by 4 bases and V by 5 bases; bases with no gene match: 10. The CDR3 is made up of 16 amino acids. CDR1 is SEHNR and CDR2 is FQNEAQ in the germline V gene (reference sequence). Here the CDR3 reads CASSRGGGGASDTQYF. CDR3 nucleotide sequence: TGTGCCAGCAGCCGAGGCGGCGGGGGGGCCTCAGATACGCAGTATTTT.

The V gene is TRBV28, the J gene TRBJ2-2; 7 nucleotides match TRBD1. This CDR3 contains 15 residues. The germline V gene encodes CDR1 MDHEN and CDR2 SYDVKM. With 7 bases clipped from V and 2 bases from J, the junction kept 7 bases outside the gene matches. CDR3 bases: TGTGCCAGCATTACCGGGACAGACAACACCGGGGAGCTGTTTTTT. Its protein product is CASITGTDNTGELFF.

The chain joins TRBV7-9 to TRBJ2-7; 8 bases match TRBD2. V lost 5 bases and J lost 2; bases outside the gene matches: 8. CDR1 and CDR2 from the germline V gene are SEHNR and FQNEAQ (reference sequence). The CDR3 is 15 amino acids. CDR3: CASSTSRGVPYEQYF. The CDR3 DNA is TGTGCCAGCAGCACTTCGCGGGGGGTCCCCTACGAGCAGTACTTC.

V and J are TRBV11-3 and TRBJ2-7; the match to TRBD1 covers 7 bases. The CDR3 has 14 residues. Germline loops: CDR1 SGHNT, CDR2 YENEEA. Trimming removed 6 bases from V and 3 bases from J; junction bases left unmatched: 8. For the CDR3, the DNA is TGTGCCAGCAGTCTGACAGGGAATCACTACGAGCAGTACTTC. It codes for CASSLTGNHYEQYF. The whole variable domain, remainder taken from reference TRBV11-3 and TRBJ2-7, is EAGVVQSPRYKIIEKKQPVAFWCNPISGHNTLYWYLQNLGQGPELLIRYENEEAVDDSQLPKDRFSAERLKGVDSTLKIQPAELGDSAVYLCASSLTGNHYEQYFGPGTRLTVT.

This chain's CDR3 is CASSSRDTEPYEQFF. The CDR3 coding sequence is TGCGCCAGCAGCAGCCGGGACACGGAGCCTTATGAGCAGTTCTTC. The rearrangement links TRBV4-1 to TRBJ2-1; the D gene is possibly TRBD1 (6 bases). The CDR3 runs 15 residues. Germline V gene data show CDR1 as MGHRA and CDR2 as YSYEKL. Trimming removed 5 bases from V and 8 bases from J, with 19 bases in between.

This clone was found a few times. J is TRBJ2-7 and V is TRBV7-2; 10 bases line up with TRBD2. The length of the CDR3 is 16 residues. The ends lost 5 bases at V and 2 bases at J; junction bases unmatched: 9. CDR1 SGHTA and CDR2 FQGNSA come from the germline V gene. The CDR3: CASSAFALAGPYEQYF. CDR3 bases: TGTGCCAGCAGCGCTTTCGCACTAGCGGGGCCCTACGAGCAGTACTTC. Full variable domain (outside the CDR3, taken from reference TRBV7-2 and TRBJ2-7): GAGVSQSPSNKVTEKGKDVELRCDPISGHTALYWYRQSLGQGLEFLIYFQGNSAPDKSGLPSDRFSAERTGGSVSTLTIQRTQQEDSAVYLCASSAFALAGPYEQYFGPGTRLTVT.

The chain combines TRBV4-3 with TRBJ1-2; D unclear. The germline V gene has CDR1 LGHNA and CDR2 YSLEER. The ends were cut back, 0 bases at V and 5 bases at J, with 10 bases in the middle. This CDR3 is 14 amino acids long. This chain's CDR3 is CASSQESGLYGYTF. The CDR3, as DNA: TGCGCCAGCAGCCAAGAGTCAGGCCTATATGGCTACACCTTC.